Following are 16 T cell receptor beta chains from one sample sequenced in a study of blood T cells in healthy people across ages. The second PCR ran roughly 6 to 11 cycles with a sample-barcoded 5' primer and J-beta primers. TCRdb passed the 5' RACE reads through MiXCR, listing each CDR3 protein once. Of hundreds of thousands of distinct CDR3 sequences in the sample, about 40% were seen once. The sequenced material came from blood. These receptors were obtained from a woman in her sixties or seventies in good health.

This clonotype came up a few times. This chain joins TRBV11-1 and TRBJ2-6; 7 nucleotides line up with TRBD1. Germline V gene sequence: CDR1 SGHAT, CDR2 FQDESV (reference sequence). V was clipped by 1 base and J by 0 bases; unmatched bases: 6. The CDR3 is 18 residues long. The CDR3 is CASSLVGTVNSGANVLTF. In nucleotides, the CDR3 is TGTGCCAGCAGCTTAGTGGGGACAGTAAACTCTGGGGCCAACGTCCTGACTTTC.

This rearrangement joins TRBV12-3 or TRBV12-4 to TRBJ1-1; D is ambiguous. CDR3 length: 12 amino acids. Trimming left V 7 bases short and J 6 bases short, with 12 bases between. The CDR3 region has the DNA TGTGCCAGCATGCCCGCGCGGCCTGAAGCTTTCTTT. It codes for CASMPARPEAFF.

This clonotype has more than one count but fewer than ten. The V gene is TRBV7-8, the J gene TRBJ2-7; 7 bases are a match to TRBD2. V was clipped by 4 bases and J by 0 bases; unmatched bases: 6. CDR1 is SGHVS, CDR2 FQNEAQ, per germline. The CDR3 is made up of 15 amino acids. DNA of the CDR3: TGTGCCAGCAGCTCCCCGGGAGGATTCTCCTACGAGCAGTACTTC. It encodes CASSSPGGFSYEQYF.

The chain combines TRBV6-5 with TRBJ1-6; D is undetermined. Per the germline V gene, CDR1 is MNHEY and CDR2 is SVGAGI. The CDR3 is made up of 14 amino acids. V lost 1 base, J lost 5 bases, and 6 bases lay in between. As DNA, the CDR3 is TGTGCCAGCAGTTACTGGCAGAATAATTCACCCCTCCACTTT. This codes for CASSYWQNNSPLHF.

Concerning this clonotype: It may be a read error: a sequence one base away is much more abundant. The chain carries TRBV12-3 or TRBV12-4 and TRBJ2-7, with D uncertain. The CDR3 has 12 amino acids. The chain's CDR3 is CASSLLSYVQYF. Here the CDR3 DNA reads TGTGCCAGCAGTTTGCTGTCCTACGTGCAGTACTTC.

This clonotype was found many times. The genes are TRBV4-1 and TRBJ2-1, with 8 bases fitting TRBD2. This CDR3 is built from 15 residues. The trim removed 1 base at V and 1 base at J, leaving 0 bases unmatched. Germline CDR1 reads MGHRA; CDR2 reads YSYEKL. CDR3 loop: CASSQAGGSYNEQFF. In DNA, the CDR3 is TGCGCCAGCAGCCAAGCGGGAGGGTCCTACAATGAGCAGTTCTTC.

The chain is built from TRBV20-1 and TRBJ1-5; D is perhaps TRBD1 (6 bases). The germline V and J ends were trimmed by 6 bases and 0 bases, with 15 bases remaining between them. The CDR3 totals 15 residues. The V gene's germline CDR1 is DFQATT and CDR2 SNEGSKA (reference sequence). The DNA of the CDR3 is TGCAGTGCCACAGACAGGAAGAATAGCAATCAGCCCCAGCATTTT. It codes for CSATDRKNSNQPQHF.

About this clonotype itself: A much larger clonotype is one base distant, so this may be a read error. The genes are TRBV29-1 and TRBJ2-1, with TRBD2 identical over 8 bases. The germline CDR1 and CDR2 sequences are SQVTM and ANQGSEA. The CDR3 spans 13 residues. V shed 6 bases and J 7 bases; nucleotides not matched to a gene: 8. The CDR3 DNA reads as TGCAGCGTGCGGCGGGGGGCCGGGAATGAGCAGTTCTTC. It specifies CSVRRGAGNEQFF.

The genes are TRBV5-8 and TRBJ2-3; D possibly corresponds to TRBD2 (6 bases). Germline CDR1 SGHTS, CDR2 YDEGEE. V gave up 3 bases and J gave up 1 base, with 12 bases separating them. The CDR3 consists of 15 residues. In DNA form, the CDR3 reads TGTGCCAGCAGCTATGGGACTTGGGGCACAGATACGCAGTATTTT. Protein product: CASSYGTWGTDTQYF.

The CDR3 coding sequence is TGTGCCAGCAGCGTAGCGGACGCAGTCTACAATGAGCAGTTCTTC. It yields the protein CASSVADAVYNEQFF. The genes are TRBV9 and TRBJ2-1; D is undetermined. There are 15 residues in the CDR3. Germline V gene data show CDR1 as SGDLS and CDR2 as YYNGEE. Trimming shortened V by 0 bases and J by 3 bases, and 10 bases separated the two germline ends.

This clonotype appeared a few times. This chain joins TRBV18 and TRBJ2-5; D may be TRBD1 or TRBD2 (5 bases each). From germline, CDR1 is KGHSH and CDR2 LQKENI. Trimming took 4 bases from V and 4 from J, leaving 13 bases between them. This CDR3 is 14 amino acids long. The CDR3 DNA reads as TGTGCCAGCTCACTACCAGGGACGGGAGAGACCCAGTACTTC. As protein: CASSLPGTGETQYF.

This clonotype has just a few counts. The J gene is TRBJ2-7, the V gene TRBV4-2, with D maybe TRBD2 (6 bases). CDR3 length: 15 residues. Germline V gene data show CDR1 as LGHNA and CDR2 as YNFKEQ. V was shortened by 4 bases and J by 2 bases, with 15 bases between the two germline ends. The CDR3 nucleotides are TGTGCCAGCAGCCCAACTGGCGGGACTGCCTACGAGCAGTACTTC. This encodes CASSPTGGTAYEQYF.

Only one count was recorded for this clonotype. The rearrangement joins TRBV29-1 to TRBJ2-3, with D hard to call. Germline CDR1 reads SQVTM; CDR2 reads ANQGSEA. The length of the CDR3 is 14 residues. Trimming stripped 4 bases from V and 3 bases from J, with 14 bases between. DNA for the CDR3: TGCAGCGTTGTGGCTACCACCAGGACAGATACGCAGTATTTT. Protein: CSVVATTRTDTQYF.

This clonotype turned up a few times. The genes are TRBV10-3 and TRBJ1-2; D unresolved. There are 15 residues in the CDR3. Trimming pared 4 bases from V and 2 bases from J, leaving 14 bases between. Per the germline V gene, CDR1 is ENHRY and CDR2 is SYGVKD. CDR3 coding DNA: TGTGCCATCAGTGTTACTCTGCTATCAAACTATGGCTACACCTTC. Protein sequence: CAISVTLLSNYGYTF.

The chain uses TRBV7-2 and TRBJ2-1; 8 bases agree with TRBD2. Germline loops: CDR1 SGHTA, CDR2 FQGNSA. The CDR3 spans 14 residues. V lost 4 bases, J lost 9 bases, and 8 bases stayed unmatched. CDR3 in DNA: TGTGCCAGCAGCTCAAAGGGAGCGGGAGTTGAGCAGTTCTTC. Protein sequence: CASSSKGAGVEQFF.

This clonotype was counted a few times. The chain carries TRBV29-1 and TRBJ2-7, with D possibly being TRBD2 (5 bases). The CDR3 is 13 amino acids. Germline lookup yields CDR1 SQVTM and CDR2 ANQGSEA. V gave up 4 bases and J gave up 6 bases, with 16 bases separating them. The CDR3 coding sequence is TGCAGCGTTGGTTTGGTGGGAGCTCTCGAGCAGTACTTC. Translated: CSVGLVGALEQYF.